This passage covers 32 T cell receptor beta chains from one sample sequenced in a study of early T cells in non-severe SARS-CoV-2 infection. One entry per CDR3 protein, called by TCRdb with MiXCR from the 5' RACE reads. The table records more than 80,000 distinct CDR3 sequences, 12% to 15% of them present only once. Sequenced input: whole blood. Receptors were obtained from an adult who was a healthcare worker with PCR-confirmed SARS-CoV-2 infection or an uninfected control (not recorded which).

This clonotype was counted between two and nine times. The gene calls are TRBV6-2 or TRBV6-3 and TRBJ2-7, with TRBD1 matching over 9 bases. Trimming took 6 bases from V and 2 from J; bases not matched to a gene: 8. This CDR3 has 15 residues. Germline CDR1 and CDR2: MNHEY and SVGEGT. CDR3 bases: TGTGCCAGCAGGCCCGGACAGGGGCGAACCTACGAGCAGTACTTC. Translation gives CASRPGQGRTYEQYF.

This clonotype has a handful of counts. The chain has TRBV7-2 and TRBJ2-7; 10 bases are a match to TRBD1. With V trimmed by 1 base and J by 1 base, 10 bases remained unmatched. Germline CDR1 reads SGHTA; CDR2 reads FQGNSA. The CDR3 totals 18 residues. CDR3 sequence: CASSLVHSTGGWSYEQYF. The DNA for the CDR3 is TGTGCCAGCAGCTTAGTCCACTCGACAGGGGGCTGGTCCTACGAGCAGTACTTC. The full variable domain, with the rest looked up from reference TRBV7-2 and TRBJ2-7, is GAGVSQSPSNKVTEKGKDVELRCDPISGHTALYWYRQSLGQGLEFLIYFQGNSAPDKSGLPSDRFSAERTGGSVSTLTIQRTQQEDSAVYLCASSLVHSTGGWSYEQYFGPGTRLTVT.

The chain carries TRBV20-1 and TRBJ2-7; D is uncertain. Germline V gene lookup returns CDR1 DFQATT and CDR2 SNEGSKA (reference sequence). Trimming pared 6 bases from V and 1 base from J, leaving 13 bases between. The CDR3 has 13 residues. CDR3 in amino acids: CSALGTASYEQYF. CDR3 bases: TGCAGTGCCCTCGGAACAGCGTCCTACGAGCAGTACTTC.

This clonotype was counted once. CDR3 sequence: CASSQSPSGGSYEQYF. CDR3 coding DNA: TGCGCCAGCAGCCAATCCCCTAGCGGGGGATCCTACGAGCAGTACTTC. The rearrangement joins TRBV4-3 to TRBJ2-7, with 10 bases matching TRBD2. CDR1 LGHNA and CDR2 YSLEER come from the germline V gene. With V trimmed by 2 bases and J by 1 base, 5 bases remained unmatched. This CDR3 contains 16 residues.

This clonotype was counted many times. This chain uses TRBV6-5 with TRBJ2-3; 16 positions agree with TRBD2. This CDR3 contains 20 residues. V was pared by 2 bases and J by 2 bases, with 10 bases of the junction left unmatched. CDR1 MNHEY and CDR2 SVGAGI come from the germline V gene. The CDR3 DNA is TGTGCCAGCAGTTACACCTATTCGGGACTAGCGGGGGGGAACACAGATACGCAGTATTTT. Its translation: CASSYTYSGLAGGNTDTQYF.

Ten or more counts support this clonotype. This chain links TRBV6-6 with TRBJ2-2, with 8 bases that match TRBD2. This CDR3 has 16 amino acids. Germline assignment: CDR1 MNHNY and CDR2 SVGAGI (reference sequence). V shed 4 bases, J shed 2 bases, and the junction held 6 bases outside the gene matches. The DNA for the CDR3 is TGTGCCAGCAGTTCCCGAACTAGCGGCAACACCGGGGAGCTGTTTTTT. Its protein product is CASSSRTSGNTGELFF.

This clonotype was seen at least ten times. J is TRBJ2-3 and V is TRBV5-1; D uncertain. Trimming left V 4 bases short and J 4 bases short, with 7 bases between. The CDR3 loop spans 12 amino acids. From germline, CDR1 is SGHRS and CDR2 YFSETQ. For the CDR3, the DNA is TGCGCCAGCAGCCGGACCTCAGATACGCAGTATTTT. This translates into CASSRTSDTQYF.

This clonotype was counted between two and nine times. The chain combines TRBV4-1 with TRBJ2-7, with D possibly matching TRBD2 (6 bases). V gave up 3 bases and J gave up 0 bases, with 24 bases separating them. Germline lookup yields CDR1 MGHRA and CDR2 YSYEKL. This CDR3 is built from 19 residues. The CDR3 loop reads CASSQARDSRSPSSYEQYF. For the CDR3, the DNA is TGCGCCAGCAGCCAGGCCCGGGACTCCCGTTCCCCGAGCTCCTACGAGCAGTACTTC.

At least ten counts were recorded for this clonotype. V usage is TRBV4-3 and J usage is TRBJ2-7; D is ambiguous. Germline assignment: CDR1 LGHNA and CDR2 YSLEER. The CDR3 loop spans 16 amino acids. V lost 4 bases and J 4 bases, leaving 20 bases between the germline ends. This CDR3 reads CASSRSTSTRSYEQYF. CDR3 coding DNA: TGCGCCAGCAGCCGATCGACATCCACCCGGTCTTACGAGCAGTACTTC.

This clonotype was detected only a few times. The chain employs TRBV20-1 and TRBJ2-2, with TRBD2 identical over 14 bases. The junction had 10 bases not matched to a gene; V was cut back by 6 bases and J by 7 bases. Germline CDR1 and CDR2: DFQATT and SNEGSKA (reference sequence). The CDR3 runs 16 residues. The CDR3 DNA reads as TGCAGTGCCCCACGACTAGCGGGGGGGCTCGGCGGGGAGCTGTTTTTT. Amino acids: CSAPRLAGGLGGELFF.

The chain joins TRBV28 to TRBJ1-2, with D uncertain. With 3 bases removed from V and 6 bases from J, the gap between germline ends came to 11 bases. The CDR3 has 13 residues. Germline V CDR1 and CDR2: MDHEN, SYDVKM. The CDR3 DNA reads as TGTGCCAGCAGTTTCCTCCGGGCCGATGGCTACACCTTC. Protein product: CASSFLRADGYTF.

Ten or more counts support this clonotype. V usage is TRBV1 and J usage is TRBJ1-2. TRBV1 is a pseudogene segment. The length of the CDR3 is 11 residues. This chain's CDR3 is CTSSTEGGYTF. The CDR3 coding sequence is TGCACCAGCAGCACAGAGGGAGGCTACACCTTC.

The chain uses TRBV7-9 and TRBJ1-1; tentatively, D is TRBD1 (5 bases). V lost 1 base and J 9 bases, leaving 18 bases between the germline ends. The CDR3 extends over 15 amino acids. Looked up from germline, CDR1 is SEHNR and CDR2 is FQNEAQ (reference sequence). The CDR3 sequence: CASSLGAQGTTKAFF. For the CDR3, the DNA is TGTGCCAGCAGCTTAGGGGCCCAGGGAACAACGAAAGCTTTCTTT.

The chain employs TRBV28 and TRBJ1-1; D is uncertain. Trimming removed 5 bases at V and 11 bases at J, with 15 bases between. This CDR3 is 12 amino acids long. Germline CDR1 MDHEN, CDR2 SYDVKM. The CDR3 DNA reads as TGTGCCAGCAGTCTTTTGTCCCTTGGGGCTTTCTTT. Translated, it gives CASSLLSLGAFF.

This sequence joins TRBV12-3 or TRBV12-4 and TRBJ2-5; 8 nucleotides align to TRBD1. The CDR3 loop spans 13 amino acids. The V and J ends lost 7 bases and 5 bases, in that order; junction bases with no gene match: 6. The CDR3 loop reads CASTYRGEETQYF. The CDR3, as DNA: TGTGCCAGCACCTACAGGGGGGAGGAGACCCAGTACTTC.

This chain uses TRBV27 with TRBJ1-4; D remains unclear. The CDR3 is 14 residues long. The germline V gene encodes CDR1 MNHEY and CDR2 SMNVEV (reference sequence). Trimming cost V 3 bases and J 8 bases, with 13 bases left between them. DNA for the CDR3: TGTGCCAGCAGTTTGGCGGGCACCAGGGAAAAACTGTTTTTT. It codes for CASSLAGTREKLFF.

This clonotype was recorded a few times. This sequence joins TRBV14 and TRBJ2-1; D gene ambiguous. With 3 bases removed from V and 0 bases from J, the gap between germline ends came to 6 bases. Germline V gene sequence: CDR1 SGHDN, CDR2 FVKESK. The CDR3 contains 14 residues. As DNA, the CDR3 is TGTGCCAGCAGCCACCGTACCTCCTACAATGAGCAGTTCTTC. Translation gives CASSHRTSYNEQFF.

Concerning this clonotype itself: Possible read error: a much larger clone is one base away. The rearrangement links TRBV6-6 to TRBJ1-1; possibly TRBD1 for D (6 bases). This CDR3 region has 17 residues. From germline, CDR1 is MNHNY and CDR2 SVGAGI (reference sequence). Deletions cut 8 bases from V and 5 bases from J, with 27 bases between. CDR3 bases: TGTGCCAGCTTAAAGGGGAGTGTTCCCAGCCAGGGGACTGAAGCTTTCTTT. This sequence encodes CASLKGSVPSQGTEAFF.

The DNA of the CDR3 is TGTGCCACCAAGGAGGGAGGGATCTTAATACAGCCCCAGCATTTT. Encoded protein: CATKEGGILIQPQHF. The rearrangement joins TRBV6-2 or TRBV6-3 to TRBJ1-5; D call uncertain. Trimming removed 10 bases at V and 7 bases at J, with 23 bases between. The CDR3 covers 15 residues. Germline V gives CDR1 MNHEY, CDR2 SVGEGT.

The CDR3 spells CASSGSGVRNQPQHF. CDR3 DNA: TGTGCCAGCTCGGGCTCAGGGGTCCGTAATCAGCCCCAGCATTTT. This chain joins TRBV18 and TRBJ1-5, with D perhaps matching TRBD1 (6 bases). Trimming took off 6 bases at V and 4 bases at J, with 16 bases between the two ends. This CDR3 contains 15 residues. Germline CDR1 reads KGHSH; CDR2 reads LQKENI.

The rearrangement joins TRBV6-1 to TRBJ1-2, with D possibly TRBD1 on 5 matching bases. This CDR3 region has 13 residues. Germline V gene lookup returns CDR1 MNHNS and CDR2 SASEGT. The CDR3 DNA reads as TGTGCGCCCGAACCCGGGACTCACTATGGCTACACCTTC. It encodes CAPEPGTHYGYTF.

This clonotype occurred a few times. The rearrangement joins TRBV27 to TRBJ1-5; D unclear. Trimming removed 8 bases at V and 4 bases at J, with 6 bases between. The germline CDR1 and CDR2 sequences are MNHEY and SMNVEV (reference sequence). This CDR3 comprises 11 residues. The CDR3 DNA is TGTGCCAGCGGGGAGAATCAGCCCCAGCATTTT. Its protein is CASGENQPQHF.

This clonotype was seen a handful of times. CDR3 amino acids: CASSVYRDTGELFF. DNA for the CDR3: TGTGCCAGCAGCGTGTACAGGGATACCGGGGAGCTGTTTTTT. V gene TRBV7-2 combines with J gene TRBJ2-2; weak D call: TRBD1 (6 bases). Trimming shortened V by 5 bases and J by 5 bases, and 12 bases separated the two germline ends. Germline V lookup: CDR1 SGHTA, CDR2 FQGNSA. The CDR3 runs 14 residues.

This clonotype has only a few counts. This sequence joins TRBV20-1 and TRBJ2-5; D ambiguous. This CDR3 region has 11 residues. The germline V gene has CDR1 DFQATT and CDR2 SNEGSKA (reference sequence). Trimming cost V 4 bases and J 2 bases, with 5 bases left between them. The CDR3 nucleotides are TGCAGTGCTACCCCTCAAGAGACCCAGTACTTC. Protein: CSATPQETQYF.

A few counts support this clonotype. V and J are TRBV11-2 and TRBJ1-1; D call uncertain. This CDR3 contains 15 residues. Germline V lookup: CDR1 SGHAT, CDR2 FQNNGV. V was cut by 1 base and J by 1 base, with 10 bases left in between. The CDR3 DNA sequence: TGTGCCAGCAGCTTAGGAGGAGGTGGGAACACTGAAGCTTTCTTT. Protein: CASSLGGGGNTEAFF.

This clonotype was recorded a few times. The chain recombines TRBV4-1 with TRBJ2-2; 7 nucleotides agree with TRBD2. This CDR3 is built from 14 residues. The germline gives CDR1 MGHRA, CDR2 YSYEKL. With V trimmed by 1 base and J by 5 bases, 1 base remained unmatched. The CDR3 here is CASSQARGTGELFF. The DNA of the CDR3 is TGCGCCAGCAGCCAAGCGCGGGGGACCGGGGAGCTGTTTTTT.

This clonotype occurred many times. In DNA form, the CDR3 reads TGTGCCAGCACCGGGCCCGGGGAGCTGTTTTTT. Translation gives CASTGPGELFF. V gene TRBV11-2 combines with J gene TRBJ2-2; D unclear. CDR1 SGHAT and CDR2 FQNNGV come from the germline V gene. The CDR3 length is 11 residues. The germline V and J ends were trimmed by 7 bases and 6 bases, with 6 bases remaining between them. Together with reference TRBV11-2 and TRBJ2-2, the CDR3 gives the full variable domain: EAGVAQSPRYKIIEKRQSVAFWCNPISGHATLYWYQQILGQGPKLLIQFQNNGVVDDSQLPKDRFSAERLKGVDSTLKIQPAKLEDSAVYLCASTGPGELFFGEGSRLTVL.

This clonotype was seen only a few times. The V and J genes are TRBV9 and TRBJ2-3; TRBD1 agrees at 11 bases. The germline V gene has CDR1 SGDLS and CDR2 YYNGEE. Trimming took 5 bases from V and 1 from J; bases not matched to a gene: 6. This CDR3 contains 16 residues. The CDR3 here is CASSIRTGGGTDTQYF. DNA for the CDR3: TGTGCCAGCAGTATTAGGACAGGGGGCGGCACAGATACGCAGTATTTT.

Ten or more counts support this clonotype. The CDR3 DNA sequence: TGTGCCAGCAGCTGGGGGGACGGGACTAGTACCCATGAGCAGTTCTTC. This encodes CASSWGDGTSTHEQFF. The V call is TRBV7-3, the J call TRBJ2-1, with 8 bases aligning to TRBD2. The CDR3 has 16 amino acids. CDR1 and CDR2 (germline): SGHTA, FQGTGA. The J segment lost 8 bases and the V segment lost 4 bases, leaving 13 bases of the junction unmatched.

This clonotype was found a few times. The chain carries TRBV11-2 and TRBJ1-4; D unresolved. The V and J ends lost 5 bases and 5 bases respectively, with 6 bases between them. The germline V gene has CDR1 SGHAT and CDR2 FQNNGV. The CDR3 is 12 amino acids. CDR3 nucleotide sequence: TGTGCCAGCAGCCCCGGGAATGAAAAACTGTTTTTT. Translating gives CASSPGNEKLFF.

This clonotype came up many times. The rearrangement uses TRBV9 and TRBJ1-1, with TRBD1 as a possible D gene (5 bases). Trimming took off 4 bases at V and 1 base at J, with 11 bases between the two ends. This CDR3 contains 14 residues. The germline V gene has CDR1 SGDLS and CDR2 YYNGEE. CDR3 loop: CASSLGQRNTEAFF. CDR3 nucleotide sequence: TGTGCCAGCAGCTTGGGGCAGCGGAACACTGAAGCTTTCTTT.

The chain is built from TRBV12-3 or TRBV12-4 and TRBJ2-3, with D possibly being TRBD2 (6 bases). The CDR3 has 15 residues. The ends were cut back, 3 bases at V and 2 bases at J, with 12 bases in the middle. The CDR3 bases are TGTGCCAGCAGTTTGACGGGGGAGGTCACAGATACGCAGTATTTT. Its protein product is CASSLTGEVTDTQYF.